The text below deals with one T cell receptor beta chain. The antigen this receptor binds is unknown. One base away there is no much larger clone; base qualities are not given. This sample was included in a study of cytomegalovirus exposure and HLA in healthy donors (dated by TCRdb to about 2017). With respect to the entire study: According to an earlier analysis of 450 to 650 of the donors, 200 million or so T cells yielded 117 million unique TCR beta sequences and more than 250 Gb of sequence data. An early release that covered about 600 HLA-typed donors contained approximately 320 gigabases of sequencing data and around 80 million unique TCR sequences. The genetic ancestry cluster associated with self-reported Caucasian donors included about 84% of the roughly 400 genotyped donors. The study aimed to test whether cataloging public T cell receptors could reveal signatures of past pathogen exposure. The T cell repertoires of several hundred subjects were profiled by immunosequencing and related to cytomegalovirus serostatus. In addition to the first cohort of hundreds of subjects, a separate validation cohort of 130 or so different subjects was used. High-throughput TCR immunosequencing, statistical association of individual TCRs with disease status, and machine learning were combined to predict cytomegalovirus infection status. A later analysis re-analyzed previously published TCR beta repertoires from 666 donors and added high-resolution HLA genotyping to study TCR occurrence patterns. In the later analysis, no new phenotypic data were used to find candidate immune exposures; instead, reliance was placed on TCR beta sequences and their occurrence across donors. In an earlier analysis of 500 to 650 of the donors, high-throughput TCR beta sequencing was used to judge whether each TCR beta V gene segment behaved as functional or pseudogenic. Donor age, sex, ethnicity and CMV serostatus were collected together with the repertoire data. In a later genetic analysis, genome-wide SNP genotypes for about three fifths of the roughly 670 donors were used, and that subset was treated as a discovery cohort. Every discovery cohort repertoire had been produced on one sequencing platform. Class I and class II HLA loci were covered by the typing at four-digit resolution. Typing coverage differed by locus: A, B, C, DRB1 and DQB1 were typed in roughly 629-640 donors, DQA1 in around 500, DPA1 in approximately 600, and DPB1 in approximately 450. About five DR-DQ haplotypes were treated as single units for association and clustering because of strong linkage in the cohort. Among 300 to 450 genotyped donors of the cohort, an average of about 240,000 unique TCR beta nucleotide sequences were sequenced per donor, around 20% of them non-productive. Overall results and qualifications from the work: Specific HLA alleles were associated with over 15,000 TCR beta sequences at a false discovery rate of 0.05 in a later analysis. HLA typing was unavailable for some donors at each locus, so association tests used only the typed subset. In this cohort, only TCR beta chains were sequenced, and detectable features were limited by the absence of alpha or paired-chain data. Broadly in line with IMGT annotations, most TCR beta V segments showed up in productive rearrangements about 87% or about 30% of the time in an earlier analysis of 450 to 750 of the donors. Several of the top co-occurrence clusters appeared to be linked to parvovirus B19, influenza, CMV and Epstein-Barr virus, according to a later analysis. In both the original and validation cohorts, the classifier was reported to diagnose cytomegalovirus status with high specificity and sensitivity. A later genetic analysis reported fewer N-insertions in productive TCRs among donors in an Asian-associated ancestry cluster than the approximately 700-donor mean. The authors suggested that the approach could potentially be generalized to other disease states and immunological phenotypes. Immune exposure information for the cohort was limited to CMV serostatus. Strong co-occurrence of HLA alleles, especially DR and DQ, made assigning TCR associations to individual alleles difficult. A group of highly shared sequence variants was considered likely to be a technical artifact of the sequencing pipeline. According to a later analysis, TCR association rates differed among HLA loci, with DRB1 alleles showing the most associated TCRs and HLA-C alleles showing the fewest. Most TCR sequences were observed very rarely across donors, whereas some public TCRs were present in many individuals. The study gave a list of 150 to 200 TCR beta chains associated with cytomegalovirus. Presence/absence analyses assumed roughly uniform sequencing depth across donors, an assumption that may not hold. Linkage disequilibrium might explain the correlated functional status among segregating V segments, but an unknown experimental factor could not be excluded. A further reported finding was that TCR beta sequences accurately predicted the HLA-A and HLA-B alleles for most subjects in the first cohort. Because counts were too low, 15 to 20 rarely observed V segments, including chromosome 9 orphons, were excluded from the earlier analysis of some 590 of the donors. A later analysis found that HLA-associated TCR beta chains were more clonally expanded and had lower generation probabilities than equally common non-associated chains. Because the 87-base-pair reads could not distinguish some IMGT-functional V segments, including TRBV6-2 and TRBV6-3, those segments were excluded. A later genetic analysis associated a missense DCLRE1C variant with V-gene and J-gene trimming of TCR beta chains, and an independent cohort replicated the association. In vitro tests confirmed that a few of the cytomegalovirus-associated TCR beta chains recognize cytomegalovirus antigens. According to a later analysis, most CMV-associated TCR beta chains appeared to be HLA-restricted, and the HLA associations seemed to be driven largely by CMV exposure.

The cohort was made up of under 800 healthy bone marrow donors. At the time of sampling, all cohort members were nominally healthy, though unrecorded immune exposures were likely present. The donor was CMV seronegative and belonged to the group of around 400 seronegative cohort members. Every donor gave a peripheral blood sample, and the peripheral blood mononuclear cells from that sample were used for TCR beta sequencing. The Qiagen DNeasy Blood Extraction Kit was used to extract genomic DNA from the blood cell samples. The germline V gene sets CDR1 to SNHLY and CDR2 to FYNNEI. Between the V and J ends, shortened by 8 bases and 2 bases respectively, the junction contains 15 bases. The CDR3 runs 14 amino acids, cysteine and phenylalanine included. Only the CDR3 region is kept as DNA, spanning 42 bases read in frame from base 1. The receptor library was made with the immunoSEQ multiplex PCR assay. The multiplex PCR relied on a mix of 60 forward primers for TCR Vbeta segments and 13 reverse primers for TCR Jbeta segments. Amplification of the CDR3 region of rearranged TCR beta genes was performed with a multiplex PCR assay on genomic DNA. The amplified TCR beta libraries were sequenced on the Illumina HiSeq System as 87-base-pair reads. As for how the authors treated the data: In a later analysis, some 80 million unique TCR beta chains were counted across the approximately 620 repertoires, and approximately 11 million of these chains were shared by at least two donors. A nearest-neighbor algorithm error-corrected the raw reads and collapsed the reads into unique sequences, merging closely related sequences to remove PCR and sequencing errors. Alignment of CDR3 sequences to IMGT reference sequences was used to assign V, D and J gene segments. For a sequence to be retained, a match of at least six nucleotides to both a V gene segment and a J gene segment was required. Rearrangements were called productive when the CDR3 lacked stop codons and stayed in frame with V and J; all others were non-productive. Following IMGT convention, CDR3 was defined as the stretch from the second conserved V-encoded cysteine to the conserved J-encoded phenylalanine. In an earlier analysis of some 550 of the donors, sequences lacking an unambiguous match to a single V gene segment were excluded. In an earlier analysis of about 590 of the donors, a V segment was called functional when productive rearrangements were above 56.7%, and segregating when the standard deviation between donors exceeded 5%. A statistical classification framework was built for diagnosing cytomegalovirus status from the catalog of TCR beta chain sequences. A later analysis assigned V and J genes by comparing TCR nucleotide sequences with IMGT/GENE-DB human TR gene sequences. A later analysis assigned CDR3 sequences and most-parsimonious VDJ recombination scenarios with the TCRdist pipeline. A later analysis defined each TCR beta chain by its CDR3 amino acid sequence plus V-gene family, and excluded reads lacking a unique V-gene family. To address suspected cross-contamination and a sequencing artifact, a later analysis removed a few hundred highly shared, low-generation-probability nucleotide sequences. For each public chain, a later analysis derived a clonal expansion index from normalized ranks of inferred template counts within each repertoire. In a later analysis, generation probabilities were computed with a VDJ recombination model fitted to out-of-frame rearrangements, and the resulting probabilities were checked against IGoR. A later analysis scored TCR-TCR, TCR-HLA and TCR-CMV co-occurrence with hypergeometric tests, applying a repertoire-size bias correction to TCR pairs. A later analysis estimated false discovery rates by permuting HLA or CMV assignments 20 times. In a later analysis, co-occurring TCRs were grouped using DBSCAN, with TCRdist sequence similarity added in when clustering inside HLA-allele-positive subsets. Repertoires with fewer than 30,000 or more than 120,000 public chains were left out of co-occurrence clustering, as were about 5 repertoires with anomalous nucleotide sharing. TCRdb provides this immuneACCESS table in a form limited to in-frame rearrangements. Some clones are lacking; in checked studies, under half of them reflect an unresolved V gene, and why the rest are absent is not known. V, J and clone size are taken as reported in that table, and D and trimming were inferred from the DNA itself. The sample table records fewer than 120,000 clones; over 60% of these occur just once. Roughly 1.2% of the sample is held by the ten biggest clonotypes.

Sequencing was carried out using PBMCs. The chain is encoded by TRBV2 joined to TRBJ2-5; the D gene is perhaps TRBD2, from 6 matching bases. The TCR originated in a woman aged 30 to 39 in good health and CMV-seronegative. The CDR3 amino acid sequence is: CASVYPGLQETQYF. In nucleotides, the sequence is TGTGCCAGCGTCTATCCGGGACTGCAAGAGACCCAGTACTTC.